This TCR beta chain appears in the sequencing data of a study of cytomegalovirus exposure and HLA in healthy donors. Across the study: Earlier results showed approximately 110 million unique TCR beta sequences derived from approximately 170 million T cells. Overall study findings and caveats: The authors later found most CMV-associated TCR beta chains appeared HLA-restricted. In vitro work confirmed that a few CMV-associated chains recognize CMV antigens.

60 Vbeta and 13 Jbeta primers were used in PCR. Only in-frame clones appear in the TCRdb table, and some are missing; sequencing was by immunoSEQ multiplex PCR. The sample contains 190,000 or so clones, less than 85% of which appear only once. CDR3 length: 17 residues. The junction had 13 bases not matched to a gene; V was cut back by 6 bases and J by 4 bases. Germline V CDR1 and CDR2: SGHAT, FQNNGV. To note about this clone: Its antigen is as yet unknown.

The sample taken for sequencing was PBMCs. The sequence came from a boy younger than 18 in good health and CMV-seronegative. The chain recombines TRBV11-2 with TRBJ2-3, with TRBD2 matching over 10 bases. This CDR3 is CASSSLGSGRASDTQYF. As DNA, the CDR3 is TGTGCCAGCAGTTCACTCGGGAGCGGGAGGGCCTCAGATACGCAGTATTTT. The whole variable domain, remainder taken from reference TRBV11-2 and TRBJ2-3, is EAGVAQSPRYKIIEKRQSVAFWCNPISGHATLYWYQQILGQGPKLLIQFQNNGVVDDSQLPKDRFSAERLKGVDSTLKIQPAKLEDSAVYLCASSSLGSGRASDTQYFGPGTRLTVL.